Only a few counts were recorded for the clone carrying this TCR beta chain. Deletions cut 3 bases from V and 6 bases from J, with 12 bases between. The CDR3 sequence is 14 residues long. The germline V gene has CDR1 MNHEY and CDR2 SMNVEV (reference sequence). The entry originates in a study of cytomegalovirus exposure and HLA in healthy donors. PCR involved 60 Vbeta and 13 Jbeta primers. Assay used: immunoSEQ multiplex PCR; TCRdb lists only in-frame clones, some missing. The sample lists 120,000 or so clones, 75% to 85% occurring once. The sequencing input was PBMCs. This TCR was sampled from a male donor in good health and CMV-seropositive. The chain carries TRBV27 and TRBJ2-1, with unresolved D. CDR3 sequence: CASSLITSANEQFF. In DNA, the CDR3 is TGTGCCAGCAGTTTGATCACGAGCGCCAATGAGCAGTTCTTC.